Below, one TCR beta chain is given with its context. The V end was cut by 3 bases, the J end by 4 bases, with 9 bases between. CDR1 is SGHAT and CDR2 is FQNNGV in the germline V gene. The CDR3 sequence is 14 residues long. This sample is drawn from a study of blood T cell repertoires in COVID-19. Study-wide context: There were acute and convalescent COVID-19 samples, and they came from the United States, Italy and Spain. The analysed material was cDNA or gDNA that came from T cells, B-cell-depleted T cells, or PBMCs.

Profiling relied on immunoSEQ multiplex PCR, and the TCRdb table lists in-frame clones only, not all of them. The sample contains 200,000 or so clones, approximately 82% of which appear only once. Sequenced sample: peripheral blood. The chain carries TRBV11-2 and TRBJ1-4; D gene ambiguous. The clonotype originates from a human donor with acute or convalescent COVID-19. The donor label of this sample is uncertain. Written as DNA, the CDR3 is TGTGCCAGCAGCTTTGATAGATTTAATGAAAAACTGTTTTTT. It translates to CASSFDRFNEKLFF.